The entry below describes one TCR beta chain. Only in-frame clones appear in the TCRdb table, and some are missing; sequencing was by immunoSEQ multiplex PCR. The sample carries about 95,000 clones, about two thirds recorded once. These data come from a study of fetal regulatory T cell absence and autoimmunity. As for the study in general: Exocrine pancreas autoimmunity occurred in IPEX patients lacking clinical diabetes.

This CDR3 spans 12 amino acids. Between the trimmed V and J ends, which lost 4 bases and 8 bases, there was a span of 11 bases. Germline CDR1 KGHSY, CDR2 FQNENV. The V and J genes are TRBV16 and TRBJ1-1; D not resolved. The receptor was isolated from a male donor with IPEX syndrome. The sample consisted of pancreas tissue. CDR3 bases: TGTGCCAGCAGCCCTTGGAAGGACGAAGCTTTCTTT. This gives the protein CASSPWKDEAFF.